This entry lists 3 T cell receptor beta chains sequenced from one sample in a study of CD8+ T cells in alopecia areata. Extracted from the samples, RNA was reverse transcribed into cDNA to serve as the sequencing template. Method: immunoSEQ multiplex PCR; TCRdb's copy keeps in-frame clones and lacks some. The sample includes some 110,000 clones, about two fifths of them seen just once. Material for sequencing was CD4+ T cells sorted from blood. Source of these receptors: a human donor with alopecia areata.

The V call is TRBV5-1, the J call TRBJ2-5, with D possibly being TRBD1 (5 bases). The CDR3 runs 13 residues. Per the germline V gene, CDR1 is SGHRS and CDR2 is YFSETQ. Trimming took 2 bases from V and 2 from J, leaving 7 bases between them. CDR3 loop: CASSFSGQETQYF. CDR3 bases: TGCGCCAGCAGCTTCTCAGGGCAAGAGACCCAGTACTTC. The full variable domain, completed using reference TRBV5-1 and TRBJ2-5, is KAGVTQTPRYLIKTRGQQVTLSCSPISGHRSVSWYQQTPGQGLQFLFEYFSETQRNKGNFPGRFSGRQFSNSRSEMNVSTLELGDSALYLCASSFSGQETQYFGPGTRLLVL.

This rearrangement joins TRBV29-1 to TRBJ2-3; no definite D call. Germline V CDR1 and CDR2: SQVTM, ANQGSEA. This CDR3 has 12 residues. The V and J ends lost 1 base and 3 bases respectively, with 5 bases between them. The CDR3 coding sequence is TGCAGCGTTGAAGGGTTGACAGATACGCAGTATTTT. This codes for CSVEGLTDTQYF.

This clone was detected only once. The DNA of the CDR3 is TGTGCCAGCAGCCAACCGGGACTAGCGGCCTTTGGGGGGGCCAACGTCCTGACTTTC. The encoded protein is CASSQPGLAAFGGANVLTF. The chain has TRBV11-3 and TRBJ2-6; 11 bases fit TRBD2. This CDR3 is 19 amino acids long. The germline CDR1 and CDR2 sequences are SGHNT and YENEEA. V trimming: 5 bases; J trimming: 4 bases; junction bases outside the gene matches: 13.